The 15 T cell receptor beta chains in this list originate from one sample, sequenced in a study of blood T cell repertoires in COVID-19. The table came from immunoSEQ multiplex PCR; TCRdb's copy has only in-frame clones and leaves some out. In the table there are about 60,000 clones, under 85% of which are singletons. The sequencing input was peripheral blood. The receptors were sampled from a woman in her seventies with acute or convalescent COVID-19.

The chain carries TRBV5-1 and TRBJ1-3, with D possibly TRBD1 on 6 matching bases. The CDR3 covers 18 residues. CDR1 is SGHRS, CDR2 YFSETQ, per germline. V was trimmed by 0 bases and J by 0 bases, leaving 16 bases between them. The DNA for the CDR3 is TGCGCCAGCAGCTTGGACCCAGGACAGCCTCGCTCTGGAAACACCATATATTTT. This sequence encodes CASSLDPGQPRSGNTIYF.

The chain is built from TRBV5-4 and TRBJ1-5; TRBD1 aligns across 7 bases. The trim removed 4 bases at V and 5 bases at J, leaving 3 bases unmatched. This CDR3 region has 13 residues. Germline CDR1 SGHNT, CDR2 YYREEE (reference sequence). This CDR3 is CASSIQGDQPQHF. CDR3 DNA sequence: TGTGCCAGCAGCATTCAGGGGGATCAGCCCCAGCATTTT.

The chain is built from TRBV28 and TRBJ2-3, with 8 bases aligning to TRBD2. J lost 4 bases, V lost 6 bases, and 12 bases had no gene match. The CDR3 runs to 16 residues. The germline V gene encodes CDR1 MDHEN and CDR2 SYDVKM. In DNA form, the CDR3 reads TGTGCCAGCAGGCCAGCACGGGGGGGTTTTTCAGATACGCAGTATTTT. It is translated as CASRPARGGFSDTQYF. The full variable domain, its missing parts supplied by reference TRBV28 and TRBJ2-3, is DVKVTQSSRYLVKRTGEKVFLECVQDMDHENMFWYRQDPGLGLRLIYFSYDVKMKEKGDIPEGYSVSREKKERFSLILESASTNQTSMYLCASRPARGGFSDTQYFGPGTRLTVL.

The chain links TRBV4-1 to TRBJ2-5; 9 positions agree with TRBD2. The CDR3 spans 14 residues. Germline CDR1 reads MGHRA; CDR2 reads YSYEKL. The ends lost 4 bases at V and 5 bases at J; junction bases unmatched: 5. The CDR3 protein is CASSLRGGRETQYF. CDR3 sequence (DNA): TGCGCCAGCAGCCTGCGGGGGGGCCGGGAGACCCAGTACTTC.

The V and J genes are TRBV12-5 and TRBJ1-5; D is ambiguous. The V end lost 0 bases, the J end lost 0 bases, and 6 bases lay between the germline ends. The CDR3 is 15 residues long. The germline V gene has CDR1 LGHNT and CDR2 FRNRAP. CDR3 in amino acids: CASGLVQNSNQPQHF. CDR3 sequence (DNA): TGTGCTAGTGGTTTGGTACAGAATAGCAATCAGCCCCAGCATTTT. The full variable domain, completed using reference TRBV12-5 and TRBJ1-5, is DARVTQTPRHKVTEMGQEVTMRCQPILGHNTVFWYRQTMMQGLELLAYFRNRAPLDDSGMPKDRFSAEMPDATLATLKIQPSEPRDSAVYFCASGLVQNSNQPQHFGDGTRLSIL.

The V gene is TRBV14, the J gene TRBJ1-1, with a tentative D call TRBD1 (5 bases). This CDR3 comprises 16 residues. The V and J ends lost 1 base and 1 base respectively, with 13 bases between them. Germline CDR1 is SGHDN and CDR2 is FVKESK. CDR3 sequence (DNA): TGTGCCAGCAGCCAAGGGGCGGGACCCCCGAACACTGAAGCTTTCTTT. Amino acids: CASSQGAGPPNTEAFF.

This chain connects TRBV24-1 to TRBJ2-5, with 11 bases matching TRBD2. V lost 4 bases and J lost 4; bases outside the gene matches: 1. CDR1 is KGHDR, CDR2 SFDVKD, per germline. The CDR3 is 14 residues long. CDR3 amino acids: CATSEGTSGETQYF. CDR3 nucleotide sequence: TGTGCCACCAGTGAGGGGACTAGCGGAGAGACCCAGTACTTC.

V and J are TRBV2 and TRBJ1-5; 7 bases agree with TRBD1. CDR1 and CDR2 from the germline V gene are SNHLY and FYNNEI. The CDR3 is 15 residues long. V lost 0 bases to trimming and J lost 4 bases; unmatched junction nucleotides: 3. The CDR3 DNA reads TGTGCCAGCAGTGAAGCGGCAGGGGGGAATCAGCCCCAGCATTTT. Residues: CASSEAAGGNQPQHF. Combining the CDR3 with reference TRBV2 and TRBJ1-5 gives the whole variable domain EPEVTQTPSHQVTQMGQEVILRCVPISNHLYFYWYRQILGQKVEFLVSFYNNEISEKSEIFDDQFSVERPDGSNFTLKIRSTKLEDSAMYFCASSEAAGGNQPQHFGDGTRLSIL.

The J gene is TRBJ2-6, the V gene TRBV4-1; 10 nucleotides align to TRBD1. Germline V CDR1 and CDR2: MGHRA, YSYEKL. The CDR3 length is 19 residues. V dropped 3 bases and J dropped 0; count of bases not matched to a gene: 8. The CDR3 protein is CASSQAGTGDFSGANVLTF. CDR3 in DNA: TGCGCCAGCAGCCAGGCCGGGACAGGGGACTTCTCTGGGGCCAACGTCCTGACTTTC.

The V and J genes are TRBV5-1 and TRBJ2-7; tentative D call: TRBD1 (6 bases). CDR3 length: 13 residues. V lost 4 bases, J lost 13 bases, and 21 bases lay in between. CDR1 SGHRS and CDR2 YFSETQ come from the germline V gene. CDR3 residues: CASSVEGNREYYF. The CDR3 nucleotides are TGCGCCAGCAGCGTCGAAGGCAACAGGGAGTATTACTTC.

This clone was seen only once. The chain carries TRBV2 and TRBJ1-2; D gene unclear. Per germline, CDR1 SNHLY and CDR2 FYNNEI. This CDR3 contains 13 residues. Trimming cost V 7 bases and J 1 base, with 10 bases left between them. CDR3 sequence: CASTEESNYGYTF. In nucleotides, the CDR3 is TGTGCCAGCACAGAGGAGAGTAACTATGGCTACACCTTC.

The chain combines TRBV24-1 with TRBJ2-1, with 7 bases identical to TRBD2. The germline gives CDR1 KGHDR, CDR2 SFDVKD. The CDR3 is made up of 14 amino acids. Trimming removed 5 bases from V and 5 bases from J; junction bases left unmatched: 5. The CDR3 here is CATSAGGENNEQFF. In DNA, the CDR3 is TGTGCCACCAGTGCGGGGGGAGAGAACAATGAGCAGTTCTTC.

The rearrangement joins TRBV7-9 to TRBJ2-3; 10 positions match TRBD2. This CDR3 is built from 17 residues. Germline CDR1 SEHNR, CDR2 FQNEAQ (reference sequence). Trimming removed 5 bases from V and 5 bases from J; junction bases left unmatched: 13. CDR3 bases: TGTGCCAGCAGCGGCGGGACGAGACTAGCGGGCAGAGATACGCAGTATTTT. Protein product: CASSGGTRLAGRDTQYF.

The CDR3, as DNA: TGTGCCAGCAGCCAAGACAGACAGGGTTGGAATGAGCAGTTCTTC. Protein: CASSQDRQGWNEQFF. This sequence joins TRBV4-2 and TRBJ2-1; 7 nucleotides line up with TRBD1. Unmatched junction bases numbered 6, after V lost 0 bases and J lost 7 bases. The CDR3 is 15 amino acids. Germline CDR1 is LGHNA and CDR2 is YNFKEQ.

The chain uses TRBV20-1 and TRBJ2-3, with D possibly being TRBD2 (5 bases). Germline V gene lookup returns CDR1 DFQATT and CDR2 SNEGSKA (reference sequence). The CDR3 covers 11 residues. This CDR3 is CSAKDFDTQYF. Written as DNA, the CDR3 is TGCAGCGCCAAGGACTTTGATACGCAGTATTTT.